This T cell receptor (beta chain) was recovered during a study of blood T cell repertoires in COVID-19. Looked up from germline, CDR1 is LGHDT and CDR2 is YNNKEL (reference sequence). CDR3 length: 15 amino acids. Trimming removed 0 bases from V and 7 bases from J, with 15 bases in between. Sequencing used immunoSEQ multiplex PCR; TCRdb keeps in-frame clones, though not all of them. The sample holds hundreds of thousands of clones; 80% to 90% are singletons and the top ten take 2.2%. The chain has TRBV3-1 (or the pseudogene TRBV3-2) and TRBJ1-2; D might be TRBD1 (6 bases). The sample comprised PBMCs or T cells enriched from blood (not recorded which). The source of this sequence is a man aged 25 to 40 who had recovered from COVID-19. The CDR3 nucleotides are TGTGCCAGCAGCCAAGATCGCGGAGTCAGGGGTGGCTACACCTTC. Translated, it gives CASSQDRGVRGGYTF.